This TCR beta chain was sequenced during a study of OX40 agonist ivuxolimab in advanced cancers. Turning to the study itself: Cancers in dose escalation were hepatocellular, melanoma, renal cell and head and neck. Two cutaneous melanoma patients and one hepatocellular carcinoma patient, three in all, had partial responses.

CDR1 GTSNPN and CDR2 SVGIG come from the germline V gene (reference sequence). The CDR3 covers 15 residues. Trimming removed 4 bases from V and 5 bases from J; junction bases left unmatched: 8. Some clones are missing from TCRdb's copy, which holds only in-frame ones; the method was immunoSEQ multiplex PCR. The table lists roughly 23,000 clones, around 79% of them singletons. The sequencing used CD4+ or CD8+ T cells sorted from blood, collected in a trial of the OX40 agonist ivuxolimab. The source of this sequence is an adult with an advanced solid tumor such as melanoma, head and neck, liver or kidney cancer. The chain uses TRBV30 and TRBJ1-6; TRBD1 agrees at 7 bases. This CDR3 reads CAWNFPGQNNSPLHF. In nucleotides, the CDR3 is TGTGCCTGGAATTTTCCGGGACAGAATAATTCACCCCTCCACTTT.